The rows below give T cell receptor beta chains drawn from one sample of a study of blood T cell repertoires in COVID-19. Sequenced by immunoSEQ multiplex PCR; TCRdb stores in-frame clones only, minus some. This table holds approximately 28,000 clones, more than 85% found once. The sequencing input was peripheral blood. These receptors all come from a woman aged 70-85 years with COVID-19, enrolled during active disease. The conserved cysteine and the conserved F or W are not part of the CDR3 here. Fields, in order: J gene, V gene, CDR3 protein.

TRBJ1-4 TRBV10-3 ATREQGSVGEKLF
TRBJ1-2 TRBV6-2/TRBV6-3 ASSSEITGGDYGYT
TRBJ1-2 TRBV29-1 SVDGAYGYT
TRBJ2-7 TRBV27 ASSLGLLGNEQY
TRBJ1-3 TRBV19 ASSLQWGVRSWGNTIY
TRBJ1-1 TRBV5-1 ASSFLQGNTEAF
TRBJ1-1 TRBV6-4 ASSARENTEAF
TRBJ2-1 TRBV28 ASSLRGHGQF
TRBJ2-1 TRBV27 ASRAGGPLYNEQF
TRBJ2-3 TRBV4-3 ASSQQTSGASTDTQY
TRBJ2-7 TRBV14 ASSQDNSPPYEQY
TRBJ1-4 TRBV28 ASSLWGSQNNEKLF
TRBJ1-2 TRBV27 ASSLRDIAADYT
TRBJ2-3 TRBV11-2 ASSFSGSYTDTQY
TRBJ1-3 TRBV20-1 SASYGNTIY
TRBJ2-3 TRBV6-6 ASSGLAVNIDTQY
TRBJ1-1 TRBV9 ASSVGQGLINTEAF
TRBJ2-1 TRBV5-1 ASSPYPTGYTGGPPYNEQF
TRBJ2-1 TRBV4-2 ASTAGGTASGSQKF
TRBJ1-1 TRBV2 ASSEGRPLGTEAF
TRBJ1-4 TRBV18 ASSPSQGSSEKLF
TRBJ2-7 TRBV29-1 SVGHLTYEQY
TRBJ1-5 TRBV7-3 ASSYSLNQPQH
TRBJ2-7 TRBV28 ASSLYKGQGLEQY
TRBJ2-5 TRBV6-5 ASTQGEETQY
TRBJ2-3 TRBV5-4 ASSLELADTDTQY
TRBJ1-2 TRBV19 ASSPQGENYGYT
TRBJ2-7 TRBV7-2 ASSRDSGQDYEQY
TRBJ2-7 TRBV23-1 ASGQLESQAGEQY
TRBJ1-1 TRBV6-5 VSSDSIYTEAF
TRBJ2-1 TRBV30 AWSVRSSYNEQF
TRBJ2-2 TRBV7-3 ASSLLASGGELF
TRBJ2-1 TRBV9 ASSVGTGRNYNEQF
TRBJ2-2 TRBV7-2 ASSLVGTSGSVGGELF
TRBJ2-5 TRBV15 ATSPQGRETQY
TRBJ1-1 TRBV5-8 ASSFYAF
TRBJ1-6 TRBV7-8 ASSSWEGDSPLH
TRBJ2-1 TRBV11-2 ASSLWGGSYNEQF
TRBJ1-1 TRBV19 ASSIVSGTEAF
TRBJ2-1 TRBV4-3 ASSQDPPLGQSDLRTNEQF
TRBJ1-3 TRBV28 ASSLSVGGNTIY
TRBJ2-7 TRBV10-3 AIRGTSGALGEQY
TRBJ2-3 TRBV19 ASSIGPADTQY
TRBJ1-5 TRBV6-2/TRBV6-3 ASSMAYDRRFGQPQH
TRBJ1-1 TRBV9 ASSVGTEGLRTEAF
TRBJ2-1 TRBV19 ASRPLAGGLGEQF
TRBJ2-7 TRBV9 ASSVAYRGGEQY
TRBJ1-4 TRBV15 ATSGGRVGEKLF
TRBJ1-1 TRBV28 ASSLEFGEAF
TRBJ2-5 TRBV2 ASSEAGRFNKETQY
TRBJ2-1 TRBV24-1 ATRMMGGRQF
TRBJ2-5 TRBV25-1 ASSELAGEETQY